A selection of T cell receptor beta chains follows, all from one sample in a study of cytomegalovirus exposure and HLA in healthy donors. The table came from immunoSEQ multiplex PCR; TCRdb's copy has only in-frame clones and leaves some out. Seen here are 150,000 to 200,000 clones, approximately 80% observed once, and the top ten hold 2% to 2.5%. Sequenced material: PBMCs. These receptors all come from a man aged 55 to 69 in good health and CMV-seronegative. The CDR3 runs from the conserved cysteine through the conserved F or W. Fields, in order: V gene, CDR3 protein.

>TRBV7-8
CASSLAGGGPGELFF
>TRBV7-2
CASSLSVGATYEQYF
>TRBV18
CASSPPQGTYGYPF
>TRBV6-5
CASTPTRSSYEQYF
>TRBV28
CASSLWQGTEAFF
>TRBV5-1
CASSFGVGGFNTGELFF
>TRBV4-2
CASSQVVRVSGNTIYF
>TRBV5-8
CASSFSVNTEAFF
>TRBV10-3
CAISELRTGGAANEKLFF
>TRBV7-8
CASSHTRGDTQYF
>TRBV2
CASKGGIEAFF
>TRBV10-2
CASSVLGGGIYGYPF
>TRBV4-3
CASSLQMEAEAFF
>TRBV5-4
CASSPKPGGQTSNSPLHF
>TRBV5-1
CASSFGRTGNTEAFF
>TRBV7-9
CASSQGQANTEAFF
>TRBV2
CASSSEGAGETQYF
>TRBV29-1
CSAEGGDFYNEQFF
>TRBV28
CAGGDRGNYGYTF
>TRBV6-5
CASRRTDRGTEAFF
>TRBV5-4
CASSGGQGNTEAFF
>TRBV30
CAWSTQRLAGFSGNEQFF
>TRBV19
CASQQGNLETQYF
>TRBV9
CASSFLPSDSYNEQFF
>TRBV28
CASSPRRQGHSYEQYF
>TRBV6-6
CASSMLAAGYEQYF
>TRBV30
CAWSATYGYTF
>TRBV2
CASSDYRDRWNEQYF
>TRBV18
CASSPGGGLQANEKLFF
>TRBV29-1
CSVEEGAISYNEQFF
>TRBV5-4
CASSYIGNEQFF